Sequencing of this TCR beta chain was carried out in a study of blood T cell repertoires in COVID-19. Study as a whole: From the United States, Italy and Spain came samples of acute and convalescent COVID-19.

Profiling relied on immunoSEQ multiplex PCR, and the TCRdb table lists in-frame clones only, not all of them. The sample has 230,000 or so clones, approximately 80% seen once. This clone is a singleton in its sample. CDR3 length: 15 amino acids. With 5 bases clipped from V and 5 bases from J, the junction kept 9 bases outside the gene matches. The germline V gene has CDR1 MNHEY and CDR2 SVGAGI. The TCR sequence derives from a woman in her forties who had recovered from COVID-19. The rearrangement links TRBV6-5 to TRBJ1-2; 9 nucleotides align to TRBD1. Sequences were obtained from peripheral blood. The DNA for the CDR3 is TGTGCCAGCAGTACGGGACAGGGACTGGGTTATGGCTACACCTTC. This gives the protein CASSTGQGLGYGYTF.